This passage covers 30 T cell receptor beta chains from one sample sequenced in a study of chemoradiotherapy in HPV16-positive cancers. Repertoires were generated with immunoSEQ multiplex PCR, while TCRdb's copy carries only in-frame clones and drops some. The sample lists 1,000 to 1,500 clones, less than 95% occurring once. The sequencing here drew on tumor tissue, taken from a patient who underwent chemoradiotherapy. These receptors all stem from a human donor with HPV-associated anogenital cancer.

The V gene is TRBV5-6, the J gene TRBJ1-6, with 8 bases matching TRBD1. The V gene end was trimmed by 0 bases and the J gene end by 9 bases; junction bases not matched to a gene: 5. Per the germline V gene, CDR1 is SGHDT and CDR2 is YYEEEE. The CDR3 contains 15 residues. CDR3 residues: CASSLGTGSGSPLHF. CDR3 bases: TGTGCCAGCAGCTTGGGGACAGGGTCGGGTTCACCCCTCCACTTT.

The chain joins TRBV29-1 to TRBJ2-1, with TRBD2 matching over 8 bases. The CDR3 loop spans 15 amino acids. Per the germline V gene, CDR1 is SQVTM and CDR2 is ANQGSEA. J gave up 8 bases and V 2 bases, and 11 bases lay outside the gene matches. CDR3 nucleotide sequence: TGCAGCGTTGAATCCCCGGGAGGGCCAGTCGATGAGCAGTTCTTC. Translating it yields CSVESPGGPVDEQFF.

The CDR3 region has the DNA TGTGCCTGGAGTCGGACAGTTCACTATGGCTACACCTTC. Residues: CAWSRTVHYGYTF. This chain uses TRBV30 with TRBJ1-2; tentative D call: TRBD1 (6 bases). The CDR3 loop spans 13 amino acids. The germline V gene encodes CDR1 GTSNPN and CDR2 SVGIG (reference sequence). V dropped 2 bases and J dropped 3 bases, with 10 bases sitting between them. Drawing the rest from reference TRBV30 and TRBJ1-2, the complete variable domain is SQTIHQWPATLVQPVGSPLSLECTVEGTSNPNLYWYRQAAGRGLQLLFYSVGIGQISSEVPQNLSASRPQDRQFILSSKKLLLSDSGFYLCAWSRTVHYGYTFGSGTRLTVV.

The chain carries TRBV7-2 and TRBJ2-3; 9 bases line up with TRBD2. The junction had 3 bases not matched to a gene; V was cut back by 6 bases and J by 2 bases. The CDR3 is 14 residues long. Germline CDR1 reads SGHTA; CDR2 reads FQGNSA. The CDR3 DNA sequence: TGTGCCAGCAGTTGGACTAGCGTCACAGATACGCAGTATTTT. It codes for CASSWTSVTDTQYF.

The rearrangement links TRBV18 to TRBJ1-2; D is uncertain. Looked up from germline, CDR1 is KGHSH and CDR2 is LQKENI. Trimming left V 8 bases short and J 5 bases short, with 15 bases between. The CDR3 extends over 13 amino acids. CDR3 DNA: TGTGCCAGCACCGGAGGCGTCGGGTATGGCTACACCTTC. It encodes CASTGGVGYGYTF.

This clone was picked up one time. The V call is TRBV7-9, the J call TRBJ2-7; tentative D call: TRBD1 (5 bases). CDR1 SEHNR and CDR2 FQNEAQ come from the germline V gene (reference sequence). Trimming took 2 bases from V and 6 from J, leaving 17 bases between them. The CDR3 sequence is 15 residues long. The CDR3 nucleotides read TGTGCCAGCAGCTTAACGGGCAGGGAAAGGGGCGAGCAGTACTTC. Translation: CASSLTGRERGEQYF.

The chain joins TRBV30 to TRBJ1-1; D is perhaps TRBD1 (6 bases). This CDR3 contains 14 residues. With 2 bases removed from V and 4 bases from J, the gap between germline ends came to 14 bases. Germline lookup yields CDR1 GTSNPN and CDR2 SVGIG (reference sequence). CDR3 in amino acids: CAWSRGGGGTEAFF. The CDR3 region has the DNA TGTGCCTGGAGTCGGGGAGGGGGGGGCACTGAAGCTTTCTTT.

This chain connects TRBV5-1 to TRBJ2-5; D may be TRBD2 (5 bases). Trimming pared 1 base from V and 2 bases from J, leaving 12 bases between. This CDR3 comprises 15 residues. CDR1 SGHRS and CDR2 YFSETQ come from the germline V gene. The CDR3 coding sequence is TGCGCCAGCAGCTTGACCAGCGGTTTACAAGAGACCCAGTACTTC. Translating it yields CASSLTSGLQETQYF.

This chain uses TRBV19 with TRBJ2-7; TRBD1 matches at 8 bases. CDR1 is LNHDA and CDR2 is SQIVND in the germline V gene (reference sequence). Trimming at V came to 1 base and at J to 3 bases, leaving 5 bases not matched to a gene. This CDR3 comprises 15 residues. The CDR3 nucleotides read TGTGCCAGTAGTATAGTTGGGACAGGAAACTACGAGCAGTACTTC. Translated: CASSIVGTGNYEQYF.

The chain has TRBV13 and TRBJ2-7; D gene uncertain. CDR1 is PRHDT, CDR2 FYEKMQ, per germline (reference sequence). V was trimmed by 5 bases and J by 3 bases, leaving 5 bases between them. This CDR3 spans 11 amino acids. The CDR3, as DNA: TGTGCCAGCAGCAAGCACTACGAGCAGTACTTC. Its translation is CASSKHYEQYF.

This chain uses TRBV6-6 with TRBJ2-1, with D possibly matching TRBD1 (6 bases). CDR1 is MNHNY and CDR2 is SVGAGI in the germline V gene (reference sequence). V lost 2 bases to trimming and J lost 3 bases, with 14 bases between them. This CDR3 is 16 amino acids long. CDR3 sequence reads: CASSYTQDSFYNEQFF. The CDR3 DNA reads as TGTGCCAGCAGTTACACACAGGACAGTTTCTACAATGAGCAGTTCTTC.

The chain links TRBV5-1 to TRBJ1-2, with 9 bases matching TRBD1. V gave up 4 bases and J gave up 9 bases; unmatched junction bases: 4. CDR1 and CDR2 (germline): SGHRS, YFSETQ. The CDR3 covers 12 residues. As DNA, the CDR3 is TGCGCCAGCAGCCGGGACAGGGACAGCTACACCTTC. This sequence encodes CASSRDRDSYTF.

This chain joins TRBV29-1 and TRBJ1-2; 7 bases line up with TRBD1. Germline CDR1 and CDR2: SQVTM and ANQGSEA. Trimming took 4 bases from V and 7 from J; bases not matched to a gene: 15. This CDR3 is 15 amino acids long. The CDR3 sequence: CSVVPLGTEVRGYTF. CDR3 nucleotide sequence: TGCAGCGTTGTGCCACTAGGGACAGAAGTTCGTGGCTACACCTTC.

The CDR3 region has the DNA TGTGCCAGCAGCTTAGTGCGTCCTACCGAAAACACCATATATTTT. It encodes CASSLVRPTENTIYF. The chain joins TRBV7-2 to TRBJ1-3, with D uncertain. The CDR3 has 15 residues. CDR1 is SGHTA, CDR2 FQGNSA, per germline. The V end lost 1 base, the J end lost 6 bases, and 13 bases lay between the germline ends.

The genes are TRBV19 and TRBJ1-1; D gene ambiguous. This CDR3 comprises 13 residues. Germline-derived CDR1 and CDR2 are LNHDA and SQIVND (reference sequence). V was cut by 5 bases and J by 1 base, with 8 bases left in between. CDR3: CASSLTANTEAFF. CDR3 bases: TGTGCCAGTAGTTTAACAGCGAACACTGAAGCTTTCTTT.

V usage is TRBV5-4 and J usage is TRBJ2-2; 9 bases align to TRBD2. CDR1 and CDR2 from the germline V gene are SGHNT and YYREEE (reference sequence). Trimming at V came to 4 bases and at J to 7 bases, leaving 8 bases not matched to a gene. This CDR3 contains 15 residues. The CDR3 bases are TGTGCCAGCAGCCGGGGGACTAGCTTTAGCGGGGAGCTGTTTTTT. This encodes CASSRGTSFSGELFF.

This rearrangement joins TRBV4-3 to TRBJ2-5; D might be TRBD1 (5 bases). Trimming shortened V by 1 base and J by 5 bases, and 23 bases separated the two germline ends. This CDR3 contains 18 residues. Germline V CDR1 and CDR2: LGHNA, YSLEER. The DNA of the CDR3 is TGCGCCAGCAGCCAAGGCTTGGTTGCAGAAAAGGGGTTGGAGACCCAGTACTTC. Its translation is CASSQGLVAEKGLETQYF.

The gene calls are TRBV28 and TRBJ2-2; 10 bases line up with TRBD1. The CDR3 has 16 residues. V dropped 5 bases and J dropped 5; count of bases not matched to a gene: 8. CDR1 and CDR2 (germline): MDHEN, SYDVKM. In DNA, the CDR3 is TGTGCCAGCAGTCCCTGGGACAGGGGAGAGACCGGGGAGCTGTTTTTT. Amino acids: CASSPWDRGETGELFF.

J is TRBJ1-6 and V is TRBV19, with 7 bases matching TRBD1. J was trimmed by 7 bases and V by 3 bases; bases with no gene match: 3. CDR3 size: 14 residues. The germline V gene encodes CDR1 LNHDA and CDR2 SQIVND (reference sequence). CDR3 in amino acids: CASSISQGNSPLHF. As DNA, the CDR3 is TGTGCCAGTAGTATTTCACAGGGGAATTCACCCCTCCACTTT.

The rearrangement joins TRBV11-2 to TRBJ2-7; 9 bases are a match to TRBD2. The germline V gene encodes CDR1 SGHAT and CDR2 FQNNGV. J was trimmed by 2 bases and V by 3 bases; bases with no gene match: 5. The CDR3 contains 15 residues. Here the CDR3 reads CASSFATSGTYEQYF. The CDR3 bases are TGTGCCAGCAGCTTCGCGACTAGCGGAACCTACGAGCAGTACTTC.

The chain uses TRBV6-6 and TRBJ2-5; no firm D call. The CDR3 sequence is 11 residues long. Germline values: CDR1 MNHNY, CDR2 SVGAGI (reference sequence). V was shortened by 6 bases and J by 3 bases, with 5 bases between the two germline ends. The CDR3 loop reads CASRAKETQYF. The CDR3 region has the DNA TGTGCCAGCAGGGCAAAAGAGACCCAGTACTTC.

The chain joins TRBV9 to TRBJ2-7, with 10 bases lining up with TRBD1. Trimming cost V 0 bases and J 3 bases; bases outside gene matches: 0. CDR1 SGDLS and CDR2 YYNGEE come from the germline V gene. The CDR3 is 14 amino acids. CDR3 nucleotides: TGTGCCAGCAGCGTAGGGGACAGGGGCTACGAGCAGTACTTC. This translates into CASSVGDRGYEQYF. Full variable domain (outside the CDR3, taken from reference TRBV9 and TRBJ2-7): DSGVTQTPKHLITATGQRVTLRCSPRSGDLSVYWYQQSLDQGLQFLIQYYNGEERAKGNILERFSAQQFPDLHSELNLSSLELGDSALYFCASSVGDRGYEQYFGPGTRLTVT.

With regard to this clone: Its ends do not fully match the called genes, so a read error is possible. This CDR3 reads CASREAYNEQFF. The CDR3, as DNA: TGTGCCAGCAGGGAAGCCTACAATGAGCAGTTCTTC. The chain is built from TRBV6-1 and TRBJ2-1; D is uncertain. The CDR3 is made up of 12 amino acids. Germline CDR1 MNHNS, CDR2 SASEGT.

The chain links TRBV27 to TRBJ2-1; D is unclear. CDR1 is MNHEY, CDR2 SMNVEV, per germline (reference sequence). The V gene lost 0 bases and the J gene lost 0 bases, with 0 bases spanning the gap. This CDR3 spans 13 amino acids. The CDR3 DNA reads as TGTGCCAGCAGTTTATCCTCCTACAATGAGCAGTTCTTC. Its protein is CASSLSSYNEQFF.

This sequence joins TRBV4-2 and TRBJ1-4, with 9 bases fitting TRBD1. The CDR3 is 17 amino acids. CDR1 and CDR2 (germline): LGHNA, YNFKEQ. The V segment lost 1 base and the J segment 5 bases; nucleotides outside the gene matches: 8. CDR3 protein: CASSQAPGTGTNEKLFF. CDR3 DNA: TGTGCCAGCAGCCAAGCTCCTGGGACAGGGACAAATGAAAAACTGTTTTTT.

In its sample, this clone was seen once. V gene TRBV2 combines with J gene TRBJ2-5; 13 bases are shared with TRBD2. This CDR3 is 18 amino acids long. V lost 2 bases, J lost 1 base, and 7 bases stayed unmatched. CDR1 and CDR2 (germline): SNHLY, FYNNEI. CDR3 sequence: CASSEPGLAGVPQETQYF. The CDR3 DNA sequence: TGTGCCAGCAGTGAACCCGGACTAGCGGGGGTCCCCCAAGAGACCCAGTACTTC. Based on the CDR3 plus reference TRBV2 and TRBJ2-5, the full variable domain is EPEVTQTPSHQVTQMGQEVILRCVPISNHLYFYWYRQILGQKVEFLVSFYNNEISEKSEIFDDQFSVERPDGSNFTLKIRSTKLEDSAMYFCASSEPGLAGVPQETQYFGPGTRLLVL.

The chain carries TRBV4-3 and TRBJ1-4; 8 positions match TRBD1. This CDR3 contains 15 residues. Germline CDR1 reads LGHNA; CDR2 reads YSLEER. Losses at the gene ends were 1 base for V and 4 bases for J; bases not matched to a gene: 2. The CDR3 DNA is TGCGCCAGCAGCCAAGGGACAGGGTTTAATGAAAAACTGTTTTTT. It yields the protein CASSQGTGFNEKLFF.

The chain links TRBV28 to TRBJ1-5, with D hard to call. The length of the CDR3 is 14 residues. Trimming left V 6 bases short and J 6 bases short, with 15 bases between. Germline CDR1 MDHEN, CDR2 SYDVKM. Here the CDR3 DNA reads TGTGCCAGCAGACAATCATCCCCAGGTCAGCCCCAGCATTTT. It is translated as CASRQSSPGQPQHF.

This clone was picked up one time. This sequence joins TRBV11-3 and TRBJ2-1, with 13 bases fitting TRBD2. Unmatched junction bases numbered 5, after V lost 5 bases and J lost 7 bases. The CDR3 runs to 15 residues. Germline CDR1 is SGHNT and CDR2 is YENEEA. This CDR3 reads CASSLGTSGVNEQFF. Written as DNA, the CDR3 is TGTGCCAGCAGCCTAGGGACTAGCGGGGTTAATGAGCAGTTCTTC.

This clone was detected once. This chain uses TRBV27 with TRBJ2-1; either TRBD1 or TRBD2 may supply D (5 bases each). The length of the CDR3 is 12 residues. V lost 6 bases to trimming and J lost 4 bases, with 7 bases between them. Germline V gene lookup returns CDR1 MNHEY and CDR2 SMNVEV (reference sequence). CDR3 sequence (DNA): TGTGCCAGCAGGGGGACGTACAATGAGCAGTTCTTC. This translates into CASRGTYNEQFF.